The 13 T cell receptor beta chains below all came from one sample that was sequenced in a study of identical twins. One entry per CDR3 protein, called by TCRdb with MiXCR from the 5' RACE reads. The table records 1.5 million to 2 million distinct CDR3 sequences, 25% to 35% of them present only once. The sequenced sample consisted of cord blood. These receptors were obtained from a newborn girl in good health.

In its sample, this clonotype was seen a few times. This chain uses TRBV7-8 with TRBJ2-4, with 11 bases that match TRBD2. The J call may not be correct, given that the DNA end is closer to TRBJ2-7. The CDR3 runs 15 residues. CDR1 is SGHVS, CDR2 FQNEAQ, per germline. The CDR3 DNA follows: TGTGCCAGCAGCTTAACGGGACTAGCGGTTTACGAGCAGTACTTC. It codes for CASSLTGLAVYEQYF.

V gene TRBV5-4 combines with J gene TRBJ2-5; D possibly corresponds to TRBD2 (7 bases). Trimming took 1 base from V and 11 from J, leaving 27 bases between them. Germline loops: CDR1 SGHNT, CDR2 YYREEE (reference sequence). The CDR3 extends over 17 amino acids. The CDR3 nucleotides read TGTGCCAGCAGCTTGTTCCAAGGGGGGGAGGGCCTCAATGAGCAGTACTTC. As protein: CASSLFQGGEGLNEQYF.

In its sample, this clonotype was seen a few times. The chain uses TRBV20-1 and TRBJ2-5, with 10 bases identical to TRBD2. There are 13 residues in the CDR3. CDR1 and CDR2 from the germline V gene are DFQATT and SNEGSKA (reference sequence). Trimming removed 6 bases from V and 4 bases from J; junction bases left unmatched: 5. Written as DNA, the CDR3 is TGCAGTGCCCTACTAGCGGGGACAGAGACCCAGTACTTC. It yields the protein CSALLAGTETQYF.

This clonotype was observed a few times. The chain links TRBV7-2 to TRBJ2-1, with 10 bases that match TRBD2. Losses at the gene ends were 2 bases for V and 5 bases for J; bases not matched to a gene: 3. The CDR3 extends over 15 amino acids. The germline V gene encodes CDR1 SGHTA and CDR2 FQGNSA. Here the CDR3 reads CASSLPAGGNNEQFF. Written as DNA, the CDR3 is TGTGCCAGCAGCTTACCAGCGGGGGGGAACAATGAGCAGTTCTTC.

The chain couples TRBV3-1 to TRBJ2-7, with D uncertain. V was pared by 1 base and J by 8 bases, with 6 bases between. The germline V gene has CDR1 LGHDT and CDR2 YNNKEL (reference sequence). The CDR3 loop spans 11 amino acids. The CDR3 DNA reads as TGTGCCAGCAGCCAAGGGGAAAAGCAGTACTTC. Protein sequence: CASSQGEKQYF.

This clonotype was observed a few times. The chain recombines TRBV28 with TRBJ2-7, with 13 bases lining up with TRBD2. The germline gives CDR1 MDHEN, CDR2 SYDVKM. V lost 4 bases to trimming and J lost 3 bases; unmatched junction nucleotides: 6. This CDR3 is 16 amino acids long. The DNA for the CDR3 is TGTGCCAGCAGTTCCCCCCGGACTAGCGGGGGCTACGAGCAGTACTTC. It translates to CASSSPRTSGGYEQYF.

This clonotype has just a few counts. V is TRBV6-1 and J is TRBJ2-3; 9 bases are shared with TRBD2. Germline V gene data show CDR1 as MNHNS and CDR2 as SASEGT. The CDR3 runs to 16 residues. The ends lost 2 bases at V and 4 bases at J; junction bases unmatched: 7. CDR3: CASSELLAGTADTQYF. CDR3 in DNA: TGTGCCAGCAGTGAACTACTAGCGGGTACAGCAGATACGCAGTATTTT.

This clonotype was picked up a small number of times. J is TRBJ2-5 and V is TRBV4-1, with D uncertain. V lost 1 base and J 11 bases, leaving 20 bases between the germline ends. This CDR3 region has 15 residues. The germline CDR1 and CDR2 sequences are MGHRA and YSYEKL. CDR3 bases: TGCGCCAGCAGCCAAGTATGGTTTGGAAACAATGAGCAGTACTTC. Residues: CASSQVWFGNNEQYF.

Comments on this clonotype: At one boundary the junction diverges from the germline segment, which might be a read error. This chain links TRBV25-1 with TRBJ2-7; D may be TRBD1 or TRBD2 (5 bases each). The CDR3 length is 14 residues. From germline, CDR1 is MGHDK and CDR2 SYGVNS. Written as DNA, the CDR3 is TGTGCCAGCAGTGAAGGGGGATTTCCCTACAAGCAGTACTTC. Amino acids: CASSEGGFPYKQYF.

This clonotype was counted between two and nine times. The rearrangement links TRBV20-1 to TRBJ2-1; TRBD2 agrees at 14 bases. After removal of 1 base from V and 0 bases from J, the junction contained 5 bases not matched to a gene. The germline V gene has CDR1 DFQATT and CDR2 SNEGSKA (reference sequence). This CDR3 contains 18 residues. The DNA for the CDR3 is TGCAGTGCTAGAGTGGGACTAGCGGGAGCATTCTCCTACAATGAGCAGTTCTTC. This codes for CSARVGLAGAFSYNEQFF.

This clonotype was seen only a few times. The chain has TRBV12-3 or TRBV12-4 and TRBJ2-6; D assignment may be TRBD1 or TRBD2 (6 bases each). V was clipped by 3 bases and J by 2 bases, with 14 bases between them. The CDR3 has 17 residues. This CDR3 is CASSFGGTIPGANVLTF. The CDR3 nucleotides read TGTGCCAGCAGTTTCGGAGGGACAATTCCTGGGGCCAACGTCCTGACTTTC.

This clonotype was picked up a small number of times. The chain links TRBV9 to TRBJ2-3, with TRBD2 matching 7 bases. The junction had 13 bases not matched to a gene; V was cut back by 0 bases and J by 3 bases. CDR3 size: 18 residues. Germline assignment: CDR1 SGDLS and CDR2 YYNGEE. The CDR3 sequence: CASSVAALDGRRTDTQYF. In DNA, the CDR3 is TGTGCCAGCAGCGTAGCAGCCCTAGACGGGAGGAGGACAGATACGCAGTATTTT.

This chain connects TRBV20-1 to TRBJ2-2; 7 bases are a match to TRBD1. Germline CDR1 is DFQATT and CDR2 is SNEGSKA (reference sequence). This CDR3 spans 12 amino acids. The ends lost 6 bases at V and 8 bases at J; junction bases unmatched: 6. The CDR3 sequence: CSAVDRAGELFF. CDR3 sequence (DNA): TGCAGTGCCGTAGACAGGGCAGGGGAGCTGTTTTTT.